Shown below are 13 T cell receptor beta chains from a single sample sequenced in a study of blood T cell repertoires in COVID-19. The table came from immunoSEQ multiplex PCR; TCRdb's copy has only in-frame clones and leaves some out. The repertoire holds 30,000 to 35,000 clones, with around 88% as singletons. Material: peripheral blood. These receptors were taken from a woman in her 70s with active COVID-19.

This clone was counted a single time. This rearrangement joins TRBV28 to TRBJ2-3, with TRBD1 matching 7 bases. J lost 3 bases, V lost 5 bases, and 5 bases had no gene match. CDR1 is MDHEN, CDR2 SYDVKM, per germline. CDR3 length equals 14 residues. DNA for the CDR3: TGTGCCAGCAGTCCCCAGGGGGAGACAGATACGCAGTATTTT. This translates into CASSPQGETDTQYF.

This sequence joins TRBV10-3 and TRBJ2-2, with D tentatively TRBD2 (5 bases). The germline V gene has CDR1 ENHRY and CDR2 SYGVKD. The CDR3 runs 12 residues. Trimming cost V 8 bases and J 6 bases, with 10 bases left between them. CDR3 amino acids: CAIDEGAGELFF. The DNA of the CDR3 is TGTGCCATCGATGAGGGAGCCGGGGAGCTGTTTTTT.

This clone was recorded only once. The V gene is TRBV19, the J gene TRBJ1-5; possible D gene TRBD1, 6 bases. CDR1 is LNHDA, CDR2 SQIVND, per germline (reference sequence). Between the trimmed V and J ends, which lost 5 bases and 2 bases, there was a span of 16 bases. The CDR3 covers 16 residues. The DNA for the CDR3 is TGTGCCAGTAGTCCAGGGGAGGGGCGCGGCAATCAGCCCCAGCATTTT. Residues: CASSPGEGRGNQPQHF.

The chain employs TRBV12-3 or TRBV12-4 and TRBJ1-1, with TRBD1 matching over 7 bases. The CDR3 totals 12 residues. J gave up 11 bases and V 5 bases, and 8 bases lay outside the gene matches. CDR3 DNA sequence: TGTGCCAGCAGTCTCCAGGGGGAGGCGGCTTTCTTT. Its protein is CASSLQGEAAFF.

This chain links TRBV28 with TRBJ1-3; a weak D match, TRBD1 (5 bases). V was cut by 2 bases and J by 10 bases, with 15 bases left in between. Germline assignment: CDR1 MDHEN and CDR2 SYDVKM. The CDR3 has 14 residues. CDR3 nucleotide sequence: TGTGCCAGCAGTTTAGGGGGGGGTCCAAAAACCATATATTTT. Translation gives CASSLGGGPKTIYF.

The genes are TRBV28 and TRBJ1-6; the match to TRBD1 covers 10 bases. Germline-derived CDR1 and CDR2 are MDHEN and SYDVKM. V shed 4 bases and J 7 bases; nucleotides not matched to a gene: 1. The CDR3 sequence is 14 residues long. For the CDR3, the DNA is TGTGCCAGCAGTTCGGGACAGGGGAATTCACCCCTCCACTTT. As protein: CASSSGQGNSPLHF. The entire variable domain, with the rest obtained from reference TRBV28 and TRBJ1-6, is as follows: DVKVTQSSRYLVKRTGEKVFLECVQDMDHENMFWYRQDPGLGLRLIYFSYDVKMKEKGDIPEGYSVSREKKERFSLILESASTNQTSMYLCASSSGQGNSPLHFGNGTRLTVT.

This sequence joins TRBV25-1 and TRBJ1-4; no firm D call. The V gene's germline CDR1 is MGHDK and CDR2 SYGVNS. Trimming pared 3 bases from V and 5 bases from J, leaving 7 bases between. The CDR3 consists of 13 residues. The DNA for the CDR3 is TGTGCCAGCAGTGAGAGGGTGAATGAAAAACTGTTTTTT. It encodes CASSERVNEKLFF.

CDR3 in amino acids: CASTKWGTGIGYGYTF. CDR3 DNA: TGTGCCTCCACGAAATGGGGGACAGGGATCGGCTATGGCTACACCTTC. The V gene is TRBV30, the J gene TRBJ1-2; 9 positions match TRBD1. The ends lost 7 bases at V and 4 bases at J; junction bases unmatched: 16. Germline V gene data show CDR1 as GTSNPN and CDR2 as SVGIG (reference sequence). The CDR3 extends over 16 amino acids. The whole variable domain, filled in from reference TRBV30 and TRBJ1-2, reads SQTIHQWPATLVQPVGSPLSLECTVEGTSNPNLYWYRQAAGRGLQLLFYSVGIGQISSEVPQNLSASRPQDRQFILSSKKLLLSDSGFYLCASTKWGTGIGYGYTFGSGTRLTVV.

The V and J genes are TRBV6-5 and TRBJ2-5; 7 bases match TRBD2. V gave up 2 bases and J gave up 1 base; unmatched junction bases: 4. The CDR3 extends over 15 amino acids. CDR1 and CDR2 (germline): MNHEY, SVGAGI. In DNA, the CDR3 is TGTGCCAGCAGTTACGGGACGGGGGGCCAAGAGACCCAGTACTTC. Translating gives CASSYGTGGQETQYF.

This clone appeared a few times. This rearrangement joins TRBV10-2 to TRBJ1-2, with 9 positions matching TRBD1. The CDR3 spans 16 residues. Trimming cost V 0 bases and J 2 bases; bases outside gene matches: 4. Germline values: CDR1 WSHSY, CDR2 SAAADI. The CDR3 DNA sequence: TGCGCCAGCAGTGAGTCCGGGACAGGGCTAAACTATGGCTACACCTTC. Protein: CASSESGTGLNYGYTF.

This clone showed up just a few times. V usage is TRBV28 and J usage is TRBJ2-7; D is perhaps TRBD2 (5 bases). CDR1 and CDR2 from the germline V gene are MDHEN and SYDVKM. The CDR3 sequence is 13 residues long. The V and J ends lost 6 bases and 2 bases respectively, with 11 bases between them. In DNA, the CDR3 is TGTGCCAGCAGGACCACTAGTCCCTACGAGCAGTACTTC. Residues: CASRTTSPYEQYF.

CDR3 in amino acids: CASSSPDRGWETQYF. DNA of the CDR3: TGTGCCAGCAGTTCCCCCGACAGGGGATGGGAGACCCAGTACTTC. The rearrangement joins TRBV6-6 to TRBJ2-5; 8 bases match TRBD1. This CDR3 is built from 15 residues. Trimming removed 4 bases from V and 5 bases from J; junction bases left unmatched: 9. The germline V gene has CDR1 MNHNY and CDR2 SVGAGI (reference sequence).

This clone has just a few counts. J is TRBJ2-2 and V is TRBV19; D uncertain. The CDR3 has 14 residues. V was pared by 1 base and J by 5 bases, with 8 bases between. The V gene's germline CDR1 is LNHDA and CDR2 SQIVND (reference sequence). CDR3 coding DNA: TGTGCCAGTAGTATAGTCCACTCGACCGGGGAGCTGTTTTTT. Its translation: CASSIVHSTGELFF. Full variable domain (rest looked up from reference TRBV19 and TRBJ2-2): DGGITQSPKYLFRKEGQNVTLSCEQNLNHDAMYWYRQDPGQGLRLIYYSQIVNDFQKGDIAEGYSVSREKKESFPLTVTSAQKNPTAFYLCASSIVHSTGELFFGEGSRLTVL.